This T cell receptor beta chain is from a study of shared clonotypes between healthy human individuals. Whole-study context: There were three CD4 naive, three CD4 memory, two CD8 naive and one CD8 memory plates per donor.

At a deep level, the assay was run. In the authors' workflow: Junction-only sequences produced by ImmunoSEQ had no quality scores, so filtering differed. The assay was immunoSEQ multiplex PCR, and TCRdb's table has in-frame clones only and misses some. The V and J calls and the clone size are those of that table, but D and trimming were determined from the DNA. This sample yields over 2,000,000 clones, of which roughly 93% are seen a single time; about 1.7% belongs to the top ten. Selected positively for CCR7 and CD45RO-negative, naive CD8 cells excluded terminally differentiated effector memory CD45RA+ cells. Caucasian adults residing in Nashville, Tennessee made up all the donors. This clone was recorded once. The CDR3 contains 16 residues. Germline CDR1 SEHNR, CDR2 FQNEAQ (reference sequence). The ends were cut back, 4 bases at V and 0 bases at J, with 16 bases in the middle.

Specimen: naive CD8+ T cells from PBMCs. The TCR comes from a young man in good health. Some clones in this sample may be carry-over from other donors' samples. The gene calls are TRBV7-9 and TRBJ2-7, with a tentative D call TRBD1 (6 bases). Here the CDR3 DNA reads TGTGCCAGCAGCTCTCGACAGGCCTACGACTCCTACGAGCAGTACTTC. This encodes CASSSRQAYDSYEQYF.